This is a list of T cell receptor beta chains from one sample in a study of T cells in Graves' hyperthyroidism and ophthalmopathy. TCRdb analysed the multiplex PCR reads with MiXCR anew, one entry per CDR3 protein. The sample consists of a few hundred thousand distinct CDR3 sequences, 19% of them appearing once. Sequencing was carried out using blood. These receptor sequences come from a woman under 30 with Graves' hyperthyroidism. CDR3s include the opening cysteine and the closing phenylalanine or tryptophan. The D gene is left open where the match is weak. A row's size may be missing; if present it is once, few, many or a size class.

j_gene	abundance	d_gene	v_gene	CDR3aa	CDR3nt
TRBJ2-7	-	TRBD2	TRBV10-1	CASSGTGLEEQYF	TGCGCCAGCAGTGGAACCGGACTAGAAGAGCAGTACTTC
TRBJ1-2	-	-	TRBV12-3/TRBV12-4	CASSSWGANGYTF	TGTGCCAGCAGTTCCTGGGGCGCCAATGGCTACACCTTC
TRBJ1-1	many	-	TRBV5-5	CASSWGDGNTEAFF	TGTGCCAGCAGCTGGGGGGACGGGAACACTGAAGCTTTCTTT
TRBJ2-7	many	-	TRBV5-1	CASSLARAQEEQYF	TGCGCCAGCAGCTTGGCCAGGGCCCAGGAGGAGCAGTACTTC
TRBJ1-1	-	-	TRBV10-3	CAISVGRDTMNTEAFF	TGTGCCATCAGTGTTGGCAGGGACACTATGAACACTGAAGCTTTCTTT
TRBJ1-1	many	-	TRBV18	CASSALSVNTEAFF	TGTGCCAGCTCAGCATTATCGGTGAACACTGAAGCTTTCTTT
TRBJ2-7	few	-	TRBV28	CASSNPSYEQYF	TGTGCCAGCAGTAACCCTAGCTACGAGCAGTACTTC
TRBJ2-4	few	-	TRBV5-1	CASSSGGQSNIKYF	TGCGCCAGCAGCTCCGGGGGGCAGAGCAACATTAAGTACTTC
TRBJ2-7	many	-	TRBV7-9	CASSLAASGPGRQYF	TGTGCCAGCAGCTTAGCTGCTTCGGGACCGGGGAGGCAGTACTTC
TRBJ1-5	many	-	TRBV6-5	CASSYATSGQPQHF	TGTGCCAGCAGTTACGCCACTAGCGGTCAGCCCCAGCATTTT
TRBJ2-7	many	TRBD1	TRBV6-1	CASSAHRDSYEQYF	TGTGCCAGCAGTGCACACCGGGACAGCTACGAGCAGTACTTC
TRBJ1-2	-	-	TRBV29-1	CSVDGNYGYTF	TGCAGCGTTGACGGGAACTACGGCTACACCTTC
TRBJ1-5	many	-	TRBV24-1	CATSEGNQPQHF	TGTGCCACCAGTGAGGGGAATCAGCCCCAGCATTTT
TRBJ1-5	many	-	TRBV6-1	CASSPGIRNQPQHF	TGTGCCAGCAGCCCAGGGATAAGGAATCAGCCCCAGCATTTT
TRBJ2-7	many	-	TRBV27	CASSPSDRTLSYEQYF	TGTGCCAGCAGTCCATCGGACAGAACACTAAGCTACGAGCAGTACTTC
TRBJ1-1	many	-	TRBV6-5	CASSYPGSNTEAFF	TGTGCCAGCAGTTATCCAGGGTCGAACACTGAAGCTTTCTTT
TRBJ1-5	many	TRBD1	TRBV28	CASRQGLDQPQHF	TGTGCCAGTCGACAGGGGCTAGATCAGCCCCAGCATTTT
TRBJ1-1	many	-	TRBV5-1	CASSLAQTSMNTEAFF	TGCGCCAGCAGCTTGGCCCAGACATCCATGAACACTGAAGCTTTCTTT
TRBJ2-2	many	TRBD1	TRBV24-1	CATSDLHSGGTGELFF	TGTGCCACCAGTGATTTGCACTCAGGGGGAACCGGGGAGCTGTTTTTT
TRBJ1-3	many	-	TRBV6-2/TRBV6-3	CASSYDLHQFSSGNTIYF	TGTGCCAGCAGTTATGACCTACACCAATTCTCTTCTGGAAACACCATATATTTT
TRBJ2-7	many	-	TRBV7-3	CASSLSAGTYEQYF	TGTGCCAGCAGCTTATCGGCGGGAACCTACGAGCAGTACTTC
TRBJ2-4	-	-	TRBV11-3	CASSSPGTPRNIQYF	TGTGCCAGCAGCTCTCCAGGGACCCCGAGAAACATTCAGTACTTC
TRBJ2-7	many	TRBD1	TRBV3-1	CASSYDRGGYEQYF	TGTGCCAGCAGCTATGACAGGGGCGGTTACGAGCAGTACTTC
TRBJ1-1	many	-	TRBV6-1	CASSEGYRIMNTEAFF	TGTGCCAGCAGTGAAGGTTACAGAATAATGAACACTGAAGCTTTCTTT
TRBJ2-5	many	TRBD2	TRBV7-6	CASSLWEDIPKGLAGETQYF	TGTGCCAGCAGCTTATGGGAAGACATACCCAAGGGACTAGCGGGAGAGACCCAGTACTTC
TRBJ1-2	many	TRBD1	TRBV15	CATSIRQGHYGYTF	TGTGCCACCAGCATACGACAGGGACACTATGGCTACACCTTC
TRBJ1-5	many	TRBD1	TRBV6-1	CASSGRQGTNQPQHF	TGTGCCAGCAGTGGACGACAGGGGACTAATCAGCCCCAGCATTTT
TRBJ2-7	-	-	TRBV6-1	CASSETSNEQYF	TGTGCCAGCAGTGAAACGTCTAACGAGCAGTACTTC
TRBJ2-7	many	TRBD1	TRBV28	CASSSPGQQIEQYF	TGTGCCAGCAGTTCGCCGGGACAGCAAATCGAGCAGTACTTC
TRBJ1-1	many	-	TRBV28	CASSSLGHLSTEAFF	TGTGCCAGCAGTTCCCTGGGACACTTGAGCACTGAAGCTTTCTTT
TRBJ1-1	many	-	TRBV5-1	CASSLGQGRGAFF	TGCGCCAGCAGCTTGGGCCAGGGGAGGGGAGCTTTCTTT
TRBJ1-2	many	-	TRBV7-9	CASSLEGDYGYTF	TGTGCCAGCAGCTTAGAGGGGGACTATGGCTACACCTTC
TRBJ2-5	many	TRBD2	TRBV12-3/TRBV12-4	CASSLVAGRQETQYF	TGTGCCAGCAGTTTAGTAGCGGGGCGCCAAGAGACCCAGTACTTC
TRBJ1-1	many	-	TRBV5-1	CASSLAGAGPLF	TGCGCCAGCAGCTTGGCAGGAGCAGGGCCACTCTTT
TRBJ2-6	many	-	TRBV30	CAWTMVGVSGANVLTF	TGTGCCTGGACCATGGTTGGCGTCTCTGGGGCCAACGTCCTGACTTTC
TRBJ1-1	-	-	TRBV2	CASSYSRPGGRTEAFF	TGTGCCAGCAGTTACTCGAGGCCCGGGGGTCGGACTGAAGCTTTCTTT
TRBJ2-7	-	TRBD1	TRBV12-3/TRBV12-4	CASSWTGGNVEQYF	TGTGCCAGCAGTTGGACAGGGGGTAACGTCGAGCAGTACTTC
TRBJ2-7	many	-	TRBV20-1	CSARRIGQRTYEQYF	TGCAGTGCTCGACGCATAGGACAGCGGACCTACGAGCAGTACTTC
TRBJ2-7	many	-	TRBV27	CASRWDGTYSYEQYF	TGTGCCAGCAGGTGGGATGGGACGTACTCCTACGAGCAGTACTTC
TRBJ2-5	few	-	TRBV25-1	CASSGRGAGGETQYF	TGTGCCAGCAGTGGACGGGGGGCAGGGGGAGAGACCCAGTACTTC
TRBJ2-5	many	TRBD2	TRBV7-8	CASSSIAGGEVTETQYF	TGTGCCAGCAGCTCAATAGCGGGGGGCGAGGTGACAGAGACCCAGTACTTC
TRBJ2-7	many	TRBD2	TRBV30	CAWSVRPAGGYEQYF	TGTGCCTGGAGTGTACGCCCCGCGGGGGGCTACGAGCAGTACTTC
TRBJ2-2	many	-	TRBV30	CAWSRWTPTNTGELFF	TGTGCCTGGAGTAGATGGACACCGACTAACACCGGGGAGCTGTTTTTT
TRBJ1-5	many	-	TRBV7-3	CASSCQTPNSNQPQHF	TGTGCCAGCAGCTGTCAGACTCCTAATAGCAATCAGCCCCAGCATTTT
TRBJ1-6	few	-	TRBV6-5	CASSWDRGSYNSPLHF	TGTGCCAGCAGTTGGGACCGAGGCTCCTATAATTCACCCCTCCACTTT
TRBJ2-6	few	TRBD2	TRBV4-2	CASSQDPGSGAFSGANVLTF	TGTGCCAGCAGCCAAGATCCAGGGAGCGGGGCCTTCTCTGGGGCCAACGTCCTGACTTTC
TRBJ1-1	many	-	TRBV29-1	CSPLSSPNTEAFF	TGCAGCCCTCTATCCAGTCCGAACACTGAAGCTTTCTTT
TRBJ1-2	many	-	TRBV6-7	CASSYPPFRDKYGYTF	TGTGCCAGCAGTTACCCACCGTTCCGGGACAAATATGGCTACACCTTC
TRBJ1-1	many	-	TRBV3-1	CASSQERAEAFF	TGTGCCAGCAGCCAAGAACGAGCCGAAGCTTTCTTT
TRBJ1-2	many	-	TRBV14	CASSQDRVGYGYTF	TGTGCCAGCAGCCAAGATAGGGTCGGCTATGGCTACACCTTC
TRBJ1-2	-	TRBD1	TRBV18	CASPPDRAVSGYTF	TGTGCCAGCCCCCCGGACAGGGCAGTCTCTGGCTACACCTTC
TRBJ2-7	few	-	TRBV18	CASSPEVMREQYF	TGTGCCAGCTCACCGGAGGTCATGAGGGAGCAGTACTTC
TRBJ2-2	many	-	TRBV6-2/TRBV6-3	CASRPTGNTGELFF	TGTGCCAGCAGGCCAACAGGGAACACCGGGGAGCTGTTTTTT
TRBJ1-1	-	-	TRBV15	CATSRVDNTEAFF	TGTGCCACCAGCAGAGTGGACAACACTGAAGCTTTCTTT